Sequencing of this TCR beta chain was carried out in a study of T cells in Graves' hyperthyroidism and ophthalmopathy. The CDR3 extends over 13 amino acids. With 7 bases removed from V and 4 bases from J, the gap between germline ends came to 13 bases. Germline V gene data show CDR1 as MDHEN and CDR2 as SYDVKM. RNA transcripts gave rise to amplified TCR beta CDR3 regions. First-round RT-PCR targeting the TCR CDR3 was performed with the HTBI primer set. TCRdb passed the multiplex PCR reads through MiXCR, listing each CDR3 protein once. The sample comprises around 350,000 distinct CDR3 sequences, about a sixth of which are singletons, and more than 30% rests with the top ten.

The chain uses TRBV28 and TRBJ1-1; a weak D match, TRBD1 (5 bases). The TCR comes from a woman aged 30 to 39 with Graves' hyperthyroidism that later progressed to Graves' ophthalmopathy. Source material: blood. The CDR3 region has the DNA TGTGCCAGCACTGCTGGCACAGGCACTGAAGCTTTCTTT. Translation: CASTAGTGTEAFF. Together with reference TRBV28 and TRBJ1-1, the CDR3 gives the full variable domain: DVKVTQSSRYLVKRTGEKVFLECVQDMDHENMFWYRQDPGLGLRLIYFSYDVKMKEKGDIPEGYSVSREKKERFSLILESASTNQTSMYLCASTAGTGTEAFFGQGTRLTVV.